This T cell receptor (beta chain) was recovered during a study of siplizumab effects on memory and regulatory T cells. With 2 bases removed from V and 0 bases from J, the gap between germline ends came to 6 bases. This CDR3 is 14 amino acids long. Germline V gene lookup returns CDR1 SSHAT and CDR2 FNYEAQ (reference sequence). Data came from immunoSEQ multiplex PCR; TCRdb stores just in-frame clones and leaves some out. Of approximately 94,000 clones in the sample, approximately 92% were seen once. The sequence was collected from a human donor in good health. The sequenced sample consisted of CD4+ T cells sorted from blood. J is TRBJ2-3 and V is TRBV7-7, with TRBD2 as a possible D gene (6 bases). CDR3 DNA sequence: TGTGCCAGCAGCTTAAGCGGGAGCACAGATACGCAGTATTTT. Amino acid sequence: CASSLSGSTDTQYF.